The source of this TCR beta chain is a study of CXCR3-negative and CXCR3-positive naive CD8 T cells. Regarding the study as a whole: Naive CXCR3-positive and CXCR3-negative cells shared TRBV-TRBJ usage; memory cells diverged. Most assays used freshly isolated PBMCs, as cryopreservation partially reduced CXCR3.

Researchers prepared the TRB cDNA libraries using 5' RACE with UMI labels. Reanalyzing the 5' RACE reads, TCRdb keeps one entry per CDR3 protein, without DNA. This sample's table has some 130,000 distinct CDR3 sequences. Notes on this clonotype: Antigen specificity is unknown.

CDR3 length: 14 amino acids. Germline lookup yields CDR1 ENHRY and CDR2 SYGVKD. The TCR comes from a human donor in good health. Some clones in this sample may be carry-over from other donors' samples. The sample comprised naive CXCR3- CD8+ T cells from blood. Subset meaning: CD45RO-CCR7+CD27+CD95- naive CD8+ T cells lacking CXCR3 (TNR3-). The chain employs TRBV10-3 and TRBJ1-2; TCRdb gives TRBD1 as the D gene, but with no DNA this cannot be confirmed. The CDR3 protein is CATSGTGGIYGYTF.